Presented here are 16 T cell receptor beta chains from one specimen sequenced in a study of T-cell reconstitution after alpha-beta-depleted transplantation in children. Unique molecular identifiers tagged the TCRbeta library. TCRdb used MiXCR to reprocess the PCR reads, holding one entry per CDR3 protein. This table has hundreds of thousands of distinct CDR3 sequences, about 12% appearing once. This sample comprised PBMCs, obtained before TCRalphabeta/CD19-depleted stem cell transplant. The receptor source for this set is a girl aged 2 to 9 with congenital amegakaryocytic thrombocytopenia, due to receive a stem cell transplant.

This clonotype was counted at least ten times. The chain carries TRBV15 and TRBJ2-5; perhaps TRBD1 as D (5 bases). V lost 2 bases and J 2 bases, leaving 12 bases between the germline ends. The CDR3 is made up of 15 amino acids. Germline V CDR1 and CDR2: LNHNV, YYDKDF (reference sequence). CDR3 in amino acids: CATSRSSTAQETQYF. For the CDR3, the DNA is TGTGCCACCAGCAGATCCTCGACAGCTCAAGAGACCCAGTACTTC.

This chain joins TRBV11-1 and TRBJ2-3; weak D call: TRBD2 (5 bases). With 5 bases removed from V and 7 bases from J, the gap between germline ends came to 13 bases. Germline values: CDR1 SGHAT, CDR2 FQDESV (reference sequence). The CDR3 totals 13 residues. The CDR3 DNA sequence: TGTGCCAGCAGCGCTCAACTGGACTATACGCAGTATTTT. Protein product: CASSAQLDYTQYF.

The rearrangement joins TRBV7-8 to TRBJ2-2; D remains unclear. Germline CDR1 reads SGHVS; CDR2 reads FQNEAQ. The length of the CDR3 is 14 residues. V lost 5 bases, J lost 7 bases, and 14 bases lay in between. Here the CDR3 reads CASSPNFGIGELFF. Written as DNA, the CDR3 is TGTGCCAGCAGCCCTAACTTCGGTATCGGGGAGCTGTTTTTT. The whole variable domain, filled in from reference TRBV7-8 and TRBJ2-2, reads GAGVSQSPRYKVAKRGQDVALRCDPISGHVSLFWYQQALGQGPEFLTYFQNEAQLDKSGLPSDRFFAERPEGSVSTLKIQRTQQEDSAVYLCASSPNFGIGELFFGEGSRLTVL.

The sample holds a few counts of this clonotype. In DNA form, the CDR3 reads TGTGCCAGCAGCGGCTCTCCGTTTTTGGCAACTAATGAAAAACTGTTTTTT. Protein: CASSGSPFLATNEKLFF. The V and J genes are TRBV9 and TRBJ1-4, with no clear D. Trimming cost V 3 bases and J 0 bases, with 15 bases left between them. The CDR3 runs to 17 residues. CDR1 SGDLS and CDR2 YYNGEE come from the germline V gene.

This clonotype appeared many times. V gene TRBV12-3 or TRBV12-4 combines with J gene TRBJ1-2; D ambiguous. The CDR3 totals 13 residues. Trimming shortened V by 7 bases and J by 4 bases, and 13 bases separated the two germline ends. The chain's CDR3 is CASNRPGPYGYTF. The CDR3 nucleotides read TGTGCCAGCAACCGTCCCGGTCCCTATGGCTACACCTTC.

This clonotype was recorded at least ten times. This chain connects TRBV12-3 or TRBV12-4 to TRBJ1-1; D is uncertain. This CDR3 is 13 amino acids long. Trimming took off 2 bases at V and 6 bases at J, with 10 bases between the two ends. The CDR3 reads CASSLSGISEAFF. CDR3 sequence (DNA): TGTGCCAGCAGTTTATCGGGGATCTCTGAAGCTTTCTTT.

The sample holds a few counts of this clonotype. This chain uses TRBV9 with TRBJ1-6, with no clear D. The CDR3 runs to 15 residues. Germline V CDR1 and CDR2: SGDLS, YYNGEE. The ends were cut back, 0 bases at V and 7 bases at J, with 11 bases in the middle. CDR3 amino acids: CASSVDGRQNSPLHF. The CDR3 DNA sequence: TGTGCCAGCAGCGTAGATGGGCGGCAAAATTCACCCCTCCACTTT.

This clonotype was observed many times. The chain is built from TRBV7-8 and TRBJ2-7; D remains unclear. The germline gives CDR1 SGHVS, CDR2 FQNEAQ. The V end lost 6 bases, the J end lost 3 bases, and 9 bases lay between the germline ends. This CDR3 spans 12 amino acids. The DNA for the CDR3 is TGTGCCAGCAGTATTTCAGTCTACGAGCAGTACTTC. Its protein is CASSISVYEQYF.

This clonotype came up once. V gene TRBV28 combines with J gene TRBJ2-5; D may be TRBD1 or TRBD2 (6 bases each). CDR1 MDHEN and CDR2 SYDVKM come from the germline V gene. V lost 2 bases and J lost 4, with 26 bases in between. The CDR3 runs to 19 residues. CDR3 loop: CASSLRRGANIAMLETQYF. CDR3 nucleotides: TGTGCCAGCAGTTTACGGAGGGGGGCCAACATTGCGATGCTAGAGACCCAGTACTTC.

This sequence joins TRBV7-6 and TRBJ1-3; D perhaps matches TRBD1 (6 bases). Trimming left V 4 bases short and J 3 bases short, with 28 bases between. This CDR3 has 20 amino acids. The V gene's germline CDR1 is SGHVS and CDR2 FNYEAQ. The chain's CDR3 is CASSSTGWGAKEAFGNTIYF. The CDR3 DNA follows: TGTGCCAGCAGCTCCACGGGGTGGGGGGCGAAAGAAGCTTTTGGAAACACCATATATTTT.

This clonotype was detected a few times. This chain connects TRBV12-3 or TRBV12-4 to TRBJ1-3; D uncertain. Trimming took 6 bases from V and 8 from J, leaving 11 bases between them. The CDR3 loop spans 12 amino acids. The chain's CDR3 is CASSRDRDTIYF. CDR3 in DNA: TGTGCCAGCAGCCGAGACCGAGACACCATATATTTT.

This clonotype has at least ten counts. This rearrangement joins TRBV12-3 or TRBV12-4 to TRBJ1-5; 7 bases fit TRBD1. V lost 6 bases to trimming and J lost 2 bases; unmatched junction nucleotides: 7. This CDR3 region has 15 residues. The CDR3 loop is CASSNSGTGNQPQHF. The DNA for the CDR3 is TGTGCCAGCAGCAACTCCGGGACAGGCAATCAGCCCCAGCATTTT.

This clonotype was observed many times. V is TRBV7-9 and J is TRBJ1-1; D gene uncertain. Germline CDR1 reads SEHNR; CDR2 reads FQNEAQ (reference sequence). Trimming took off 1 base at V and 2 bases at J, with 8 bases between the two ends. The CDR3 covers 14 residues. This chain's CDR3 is CASSLVGVNTEAFF. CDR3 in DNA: TGTGCCAGCAGCTTAGTCGGGGTTAACACTGAAGCTTTCTTT.

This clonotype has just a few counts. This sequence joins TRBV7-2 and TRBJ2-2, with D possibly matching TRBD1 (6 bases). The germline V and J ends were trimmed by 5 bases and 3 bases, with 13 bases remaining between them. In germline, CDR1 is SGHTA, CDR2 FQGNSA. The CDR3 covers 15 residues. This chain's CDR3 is CASSKRDTYTGELFF. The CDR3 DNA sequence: TGTGCCAGCAGCAAACGGGACACTTACACCGGGGAGCTGTTTTTT.

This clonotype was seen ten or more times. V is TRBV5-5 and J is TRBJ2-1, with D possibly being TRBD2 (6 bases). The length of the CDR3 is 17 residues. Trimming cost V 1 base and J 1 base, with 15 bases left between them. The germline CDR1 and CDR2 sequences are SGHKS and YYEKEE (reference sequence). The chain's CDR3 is CASSLLPGDPSYNEQFF. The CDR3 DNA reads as TGTGCCAGCAGCTTGTTACCGGGAGATCCTTCCTACAATGAGCAGTTCTTC.

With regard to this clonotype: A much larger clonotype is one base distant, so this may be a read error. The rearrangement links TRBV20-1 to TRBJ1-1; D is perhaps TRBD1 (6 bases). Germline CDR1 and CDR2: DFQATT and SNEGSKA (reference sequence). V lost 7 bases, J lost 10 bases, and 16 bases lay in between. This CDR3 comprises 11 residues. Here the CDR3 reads CSVRGGSGAFF. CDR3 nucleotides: TGCAGTGTTAGGGGGGGATCTGGAGCTTTCTTT.